This T cell receptor beta chain was sequenced during a study of cytomegalovirus exposure and HLA in healthy donors. Study outcomes and limitations: Later on, analysis showed that most CMV-associated TCR beta chains appeared to be HLA-restricted. Earlier analysis looked at TCR beta V segments, and most were productive about 90% or about 30% of the time.

Remarks on this clone: The antigen remains undetermined.

Although they were nominally healthy when sampled, donors likely had unrecorded immune exposures. Trimming left V 6 bases short and J 0 bases short, with 26 bases between. The V gene's germline CDR1 is MDHEN and CDR2 SYDVKM. This CDR3 has 20 amino acids. Vbeta (60) and Jbeta (13) primers were used in the PCR. Only in-frame clones appear in the TCRdb table, and some are missing; sequencing was by immunoSEQ multiplex PCR. The sample lists 150,000 to 200,000 clones; approximately 80% were seen once. The gene calls are TRBV28 and TRBJ1-4, with D maybe TRBD1 (6 bases). Sequencing input: PBMCs. This receptor was identified in a male donor in good health and CMV-seropositive. CDR3 in DNA: TGTGCCAGCAGGTTTTTGGGGGGGCAGACAAGCCGAGCAACTAATGAAAAACTGTTTTTT. Protein: CASRFLGGQTSRATNEKLFF.